Here is one TCR beta chain with its context. Its antigen is as yet unknown. With a J-beta primer mix and a sample-barcoded 5' primer, a second PCR ran 7 to 11 cycles. TCRdb redid the calling of the 5' RACE reads with MiXCR, one entry per CDR3 protein. The sample includes some 1.5 million distinct CDR3 sequences, approximately 28% of them seen just once. V shed 5 bases and J shed 7 bases, with 14 bases lying between them. The CDR3 contains 13 residues. The germline V gene has CDR1 SGHVS and CDR2 FQNEAQ. The data were taken from a study of blood T cells in healthy people across ages. The study's findings and limits: From one million sequenced T cells, diversity estimates were lower bounds. Relative to aged donors, long-lived donors carried more naive CD4+ cells and displayed higher diversity. As naive T cell percentage varied, TCR beta diversity correlated strongly with it.

The study isolated at least 6 million PBMCs from each sample. The chain links TRBV7-8 to TRBJ1-2; D perhaps matches TRBD1 (6 bases). The clonotype was recovered from a woman younger than 45 in good health. Sequencing input: blood. The CDR3: CASSEGGGFGYTF. The CDR3 DNA reads as TGTGCCAGCAGCGAAGGGGGAGGGTTTGGCTACACCTTC.